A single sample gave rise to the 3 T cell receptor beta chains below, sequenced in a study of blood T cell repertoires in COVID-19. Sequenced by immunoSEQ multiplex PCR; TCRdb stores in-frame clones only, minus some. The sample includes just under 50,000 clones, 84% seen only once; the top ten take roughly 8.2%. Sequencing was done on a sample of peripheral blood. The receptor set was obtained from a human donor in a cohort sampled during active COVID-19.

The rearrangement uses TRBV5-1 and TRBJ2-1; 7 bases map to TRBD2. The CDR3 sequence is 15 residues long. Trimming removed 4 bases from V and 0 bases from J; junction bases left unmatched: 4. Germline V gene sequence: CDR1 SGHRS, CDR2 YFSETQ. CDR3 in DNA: TGCGCCAGCAGCGACCCGGGAGGCTCCTACAATGAGCAGTTCTTC. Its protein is CASSDPGGSYNEQFF.

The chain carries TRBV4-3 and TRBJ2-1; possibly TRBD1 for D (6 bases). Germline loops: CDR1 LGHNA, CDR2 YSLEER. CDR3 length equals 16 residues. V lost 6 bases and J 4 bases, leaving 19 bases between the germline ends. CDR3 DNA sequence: TGCGCCAGCAGTCCTTTAGGGGGAGCTGCATACAATGAGCAGTTCTTC. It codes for CASSPLGGAAYNEQFF.

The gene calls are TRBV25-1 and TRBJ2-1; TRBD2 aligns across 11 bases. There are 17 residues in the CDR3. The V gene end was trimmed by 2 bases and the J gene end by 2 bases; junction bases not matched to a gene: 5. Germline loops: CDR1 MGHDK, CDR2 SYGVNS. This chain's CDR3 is CASSEVLAGVPYNEQFF. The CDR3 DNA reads TGTGCCAGCAGTGAAGTACTAGCGGGAGTCCCCTACAATGAGCAGTTCTTC.